What follows is one T cell receptor beta chain and its context. Its specificity is unknown. The assay was immunoSEQ multiplex PCR, and TCRdb's table has in-frame clones only and misses some. The top ten clones hold 1.5% to 2% of a sample with about 130,000 clones, roughly 90% of them seen once. This specimen comes from a study of T cell responses to AZD1222 COVID-19 vaccine. Study-wide results and limits: Two doses of AZD1222 preceded a rise in Spike-specific TCR breadth and depth. With dominance at 160-218 and 743-854, vaccine-associated CD4 TCRs spanned spike.

CDR1 and CDR2 from the germline V gene are MNHEY and SMNVEV (reference sequence). The trim removed 7 bases at V and 4 bases at J, leaving 4 bases unmatched. There are 14 residues in the CDR3. The genes are TRBV27 and TRBJ2-1, with 10 bases fitting TRBD2. Sequenced material: peripheral blood, taken on day 0 of AZD1222 vaccination. The receptor was isolated from an adult in good health. The CDR3 DNA sequence: TGTGCCAGCATGGAGGGACTAGCGTACAATGAGCAGTTCTTC. Amino acid sequence: CASMEGLAYNEQFF.